The 21 T cell receptor beta chains presented below share a single source sample, sequenced in a study of T cells after yellow fever vaccination. TCRdb called the 5' RACE reads again in MiXCR, with one record for every CDR3 protein. Of roughly 56,000 distinct CDR3 sequences in the sample, about 5.6% were seen once. Sequenced here: PBMCs, either bulk or a sorted T-cell subset (CD4+, CD8+, memory, or dextramer-sorted; not recorded which), sampled on the day of the yellow fever booster vaccination. The origin of the receptors is a man younger than 30 who received the YFV17D yellow fever vaccine.

This clonotype was observed a handful of times. The junction departs from germline at one end; a sequencing error may be responsible. The rearrangement joins TRBV11-2 to TRBJ2-1; TRBD1 is a possible D gene (6 bases). Germline CDR1 is SGHAT and CDR2 is FQNNGV. The CDR3 has 12 residues. CDR3 protein: CASSLDWGPEVF. The CDR3 coding sequence is TGTGCCAGCAGCTTAGATTGGGGGCCCGAGGTCTTC.

In this sample, this clonotype turned up a few times. This chain joins TRBV4-3 and TRBJ2-3; tentatively, D is TRBD1 (6 bases). CDR3 length equals 18 residues. The V and J ends lost 4 bases and 0 bases respectively, with 20 bases between them. CDR1 and CDR2 from the germline V gene are LGHNA and YSLEER. The CDR3 DNA is TGCGCCAGCAGCCTTAGAGTCAGGGGCTTCACTAGCACAGATACGCAGTATTTT. It is translated as CASSLRVRGFTSTDTQYF.

This clonotype was seen ten or more times. The CDR3 nucleotides are TGTGCCAGCAGCACGGGGGGTACAGATACGCAGTATTTT. This gives the protein CASSTGGTDTQYF. The rearrangement links TRBV7-3 to TRBJ2-3; 7 bases match TRBD2. The CDR3 sequence is 13 residues long. Germline assignment: CDR1 SGHTA and CDR2 FQGTGA. J was trimmed by 3 bases and V by 5 bases; bases with no gene match: 2.

This clonotype was detected many times. The chain combines TRBV12-3 or TRBV12-4 with TRBJ2-3; no clear D gene. The CDR3 is 13 residues long. Trimming removed 8 bases from V and 3 bases from J, with 12 bases in between. CDR3 sequence reads: CASAYLGTDTQYF. In DNA form, the CDR3 reads TGTGCCAGCGCCTATCTGGGGACAGATACGCAGTATTTT.

The rearrangement uses TRBV11-2 and TRBJ2-5; 10 bases fit TRBD1. V gave up 0 bases and J gave up 5 bases; unmatched junction bases: 9. CDR1 is SGHAT and CDR2 is FQNNGV in the germline V gene. The length of the CDR3 is 17 residues. In DNA, the CDR3 is TGTGCCAGCAGCTTAGATGTCTTTGGGACAGGGGAGGAGACCCAGTACTTC. Its translation: CASSLDVFGTGEETQYF. The whole variable domain, remainder taken from reference TRBV11-2 and TRBJ2-5, is EAGVAQSPRYKIIEKRQSVAFWCNPISGHATLYWYQQILGQGPKLLIQFQNNGVVDDSQLPKDRFSAERLKGVDSTLKIQPAKLEDSAVYLCASSLDVFGTGEETQYFGPGTRLLVL.

This chain uses TRBV4-1 with TRBJ1-2; TRBD1 matches 7 bases. The CDR3 is made up of 14 amino acids. CDR1 is MGHRA and CDR2 is YSYEKL in the germline V gene. V lost 3 bases and J lost 5; bases outside the gene matches: 6. CDR3 sequence (DNA): TGCGCCAGCAGCCATGACCACAGGGGATATGGCTACACCTTC. This sequence encodes CASSHDHRGYGYTF.

This sequence joins TRBV28 and TRBJ1-6; 8 bases map to TRBD1. CDR1 is MDHEN and CDR2 is SYDVKM in the germline V gene. The CDR3 has 13 residues. V gave up 3 bases and J gave up 8 bases; unmatched junction bases: 0. The CDR3 bases are TGTGCCAGCAGTTTGACAGGGGATTCACCCCTCCACTTT. Protein sequence: CASSLTGDSPLHF.

This chain joins TRBV4-1 and TRBJ2-7; D is possibly TRBD2 (6 bases). Germline CDR1 reads MGHRA; CDR2 reads YSYEKL. V lost 1 base and J lost 2, with 12 bases in between. The CDR3 extends over 15 amino acids. The CDR3 region has the DNA TGCGCCAGCAGCCAAGTTGTCGGCGGGGCCTACGAGCAGTACGTC. This sequence encodes CASSQVVGGAYEQYV.

The chain couples TRBV12-3 or TRBV12-4 to TRBJ1-3; D is undetermined. This CDR3 has 12 amino acids. V shed 7 bases and J shed 4 bases, with 8 bases lying between them. The CDR3 DNA is TGTGCCAGCATCGCGCCGGGAAACACCATATATTTT. It encodes CASIAPGNTIYF.

This clonotype was detected ten times or more. The chain is built from TRBV10-3 and TRBJ1-4, with D unclear. Trimming shortened V by 6 bases and J by 8 bases, and 7 bases separated the two germline ends. The CDR3 runs to 11 residues. Per the germline V gene, CDR1 is ENHRY and CDR2 is SYGVKD. The CDR3 protein is CAIRASEKLFF. CDR3 in DNA: TGTGCCATCAGGGCCAGCGAAAAACTGTTTTTT.

Many counts were recorded for this clonotype. J is TRBJ1-1 and V is TRBV7-9, with D perhaps matching TRBD1 (6 bases). Between the trimmed V and J ends, which lost 6 bases and 3 bases, there was a span of 17 bases. Germline CDR1 reads SEHNR; CDR2 reads FQNEAQ (reference sequence). CDR3 size: 15 residues. The CDR3 bases are TGTGCCAGCAGACCCGTCGAGGGGGATCACACTGAAGCTTTCTTT. It yields the protein CASRPVEGDHTEAFF.

This clonotype was observed many times. The chain is built from TRBV5-1 and TRBJ1-1; D is possibly TRBD1 (6 bases). Germline CDR1 and CDR2: SGHRS and YFSETQ. Trimming took 4 bases from V and 3 from J, leaving 19 bases between them. The CDR3 runs 16 residues. The CDR3 DNA reads as TGCGCCAGCAGCGGCCGGGACACTCTTGCGTACACTGAAGCTTTCTTT. Protein sequence: CASSGRDTLAYTEAFF. Filled out from reference TRBV5-1 and TRBJ1-1, the complete variable domain reads KAGVTQTPRYLIKTRGQQVTLSCSPISGHRSVSWYQQTPGQGLQFLFEYFSETQRNKGNFPGRFSGRQFSNSRSEMNVSTLELGDSALYLCASSGRDTLAYTEAFFGQGTRLTVV.

At least ten counts were recorded for this clonotype. This chain connects TRBV12-3 or TRBV12-4 to TRBJ1-1; 11 nucleotides match TRBD1. V shed 4 bases and J 1 base; nucleotides not matched to a gene: 2. This CDR3 region has 15 residues. The DNA of the CDR3 is TGTGCCAGCAGTTCCGGACAGGGGGCGAACACTGAAGCTTTCTTT. Residues: CASSSGQGANTEAFF.

This clonotype was picked up many times. The chain joins TRBV5-1 to TRBJ2-7; 13 nucleotides align to TRBD2. The CDR3 is made up of 15 amino acids. Germline values: CDR1 SGHRS, CDR2 YFSETQ. Trimming cost V 5 bases and J 6 bases; bases outside gene matches: 8. This CDR3 reads CASSIGLAGVGEQYF. As DNA, the CDR3 is TGCGCCAGCAGTATTGGACTAGCGGGGGTCGGCGAGCAGTACTTC.

This chain uses TRBV7-2 with TRBJ1-5; tentative D call: TRBD1 (6 bases). Trimming cost V 5 bases and J 4 bases, with 12 bases left between them. Per the germline V gene, CDR1 is SGHTA and CDR2 is FQGNSA. This CDR3 contains 14 residues. The CDR3 nucleotides are TGTGCCAGCAGCGGCCTTACAGGGAATCAGCCCCAGCATTTT. It codes for CASSGLTGNQPQHF.

Remarks on this clonotype: A much bigger clone sits one base away, suggesting this may be a read error. The missing conserved phenylalanine or tryptophan at the end of this CDR3 makes a read error likely. The V call is TRBV27, the J call TRBJ2-1, with TRBD1 matching 10 bases. CDR3 size: 13 residues. Germline assignment: CDR1 MNHEY and CDR2 SMNVEV (reference sequence). The J segment lost 10 bases and the V segment lost 9 bases, leaving 9 bases of the junction unmatched. Here the CDR3 DNA reads TGTGCCAGTTCGGGACAGGGGTGGCGGGAGCAGTTCCTC. It encodes CASSGQGWREQFL.

This clonotype was counted at least ten times. This chain connects TRBV4-3 to TRBJ1-1; no definite D call. The CDR3 spans 15 residues. V was pared by 0 bases and J by 4 bases, with 12 bases between. Germline V gene data show CDR1 as LGHNA and CDR2 as YSLEER. CDR3 protein: CASSQDTGSGTEAFF. Here the CDR3 DNA reads TGCGCCAGCAGCCAAGATACGGGGAGTGGCACTGAAGCTTTCTTT.

The chain uses TRBV16 and TRBJ1-2; TRBD1 agrees at 8 bases. Germline V CDR1 and CDR2: KGHSY, FQNENV. This CDR3 spans 15 amino acids. The V and J ends lost 0 bases and 4 bases, in that order; junction bases with no gene match: 4. For the CDR3, the DNA is TGTGCCAGCAGCCAATCGGCAGGGGGCTCCTATGGCTACACCTTC. It codes for CASSQSAGGSYGYTF.

This clonotype occurred many times. This rearrangement joins TRBV12-3 or TRBV12-4 to TRBJ2-5; D may match TRBD1 or TRBD2 (5 bases each). The CDR3 extends over 16 amino acids. With 4 bases removed from V and 5 bases from J, the gap between germline ends came to 20 bases. The CDR3 is CASSSQLGTVWETQYF. The CDR3 DNA follows: TGTGCCAGCAGTTCTCAACTAGGGACCGTTTGGGAGACCCAGTACTTC.

V and J are TRBV5-5 and TRBJ2-3; D is tentatively TRBD1 or TRBD2 (6 bases each). The CDR3 has 15 amino acids. CDR1 and CDR2 from the germline V gene are SGHKS and YYEKEE (reference sequence). The ends were cut back, 4 bases at V and 0 bases at J, with 12 bases in the middle. The CDR3 nucleotides read TGTGCCAGCAGCGCCCGGGGGCTTAGCACAGATACGCAGTATTTT. Its protein product is CASSARGLSTDTQYF.

This clonotype was detected many times. CDR3 DNA sequence: TGCGCCAGCAGCCATCTCCCGGGGAACGAGCAGTACGTC. Translation: CASSHLPGNEQYV. The chain links TRBV4-1 to TRBJ2-7; tentative D call: TRBD2 (5 bases). Trimming removed 3 bases from V and 5 bases from J, with 11 bases in between. The CDR3 is made up of 13 amino acids. Germline V CDR1 and CDR2: MGHRA, YSYEKL.